These 32 T cell receptor beta chains were all obtained from the same sample, sequenced in a study of T cells in Graves' hyperthyroidism and ophthalmopathy. TCR beta CDR3 regions were amplified from RNA. The HTBI primer set was used in a first-round RT-PCR of the TCR CDR3. TCRdb reanalysed the multiplex PCR reads using MiXCR and keeps one entry per CDR3 protein. The sample has under 350,000 distinct CDR3 sequences, around 20% seen once; the top ten hold 50%. The sequenced material came from blood. Receptors originate from a woman between 45 and 65 years old with Graves' hyperthyroidism.

This clonotype has a count of ten or more. J is TRBJ1-1 and V is TRBV12-3 or TRBV12-4, with 12 positions matching TRBD1. Trimming at V came to 5 bases and at J to 0 bases, leaving 4 bases not matched to a gene. There are 16 residues in the CDR3. The CDR3 nucleotides are TGTGCCAGCAGTCAGGGACAGGGGGCCTTGAACACTGAAGCTTTCTTT. It codes for CASSQGQGALNTEAFF.

This clonotype was recorded many times. The rearrangement links TRBV4-1 to TRBJ1-2; a weak D match, TRBD1 (5 bases). There are 15 residues in the CDR3. Trimming stripped 0 bases from V and 0 bases from J, with 8 bases between. CDR1 is MGHRA and CDR2 is YSYEKL in the germline V gene. This CDR3 reads CASSQDTGSNYGYTF. The CDR3 nucleotides read TGCGCCAGCAGCCAAGATACAGGATCTAACTATGGCTACACCTTC.

The chain is built from TRBV28 and TRBJ2-7; TRBD2 is a possible D gene (7 bases). The CDR3 is 17 amino acids. Germline CDR1 and CDR2: MDHEN and SYDVKM. Trimming pared 8 bases from V and 2 bases from J, leaving 25 bases between. The CDR3 loop is CASVQGGAGTETYEQYF. Here the CDR3 DNA reads TGTGCCAGCGTCCAAGGGGGGGCCGGGACGGAAACCTACGAGCAGTACTTC. The full variable domain, with the rest looked up from reference TRBV28 and TRBJ2-7, is DVKVTQSSRYLVKRTGEKVFLECVQDMDHENMFWYRQDPGLGLRLIYFSYDVKMKEKGDIPEGYSVSREKKERFSLILESASTNQTSMYLCASVQGGAGTETYEQYFGPGTRLTVT.

The chain recombines TRBV5-4 with TRBJ1-2; the D gene is possibly TRBD1 (5 bases). CDR3 length: 14 amino acids. In germline, CDR1 is SGHNT, CDR2 YYREEE (reference sequence). V dropped 2 bases and J dropped 6 bases, with 14 bases sitting between them. CDR3: CASSFGGVRDGYTF. The CDR3 region has the DNA TGTGCCAGCAGCTTCGGGGGTGTAAGGGATGGCTACACCTTC.

This clonotype was observed many times. The rearrangement links TRBV6-1 to TRBJ2-1; D unresolved. Looked up from germline, CDR1 is MNHNS and CDR2 is SASEGT. Trimming removed 8 bases at V and 1 base at J, with 6 bases between. This CDR3 has 12 amino acids. The CDR3 DNA reads TGTGCCAGCGCCAAGTCCTACAATGAGCAGTTCTTC. Its protein is CASAKSYNEQFF.

In its sample, this clonotype was seen many times. V is TRBV2 and J is TRBJ1-2; a weak D match, TRBD1 (5 bases). The CDR3 extends over 14 amino acids. The V gene's germline CDR1 is SNHLY and CDR2 FYNNEI. V shed 7 bases and J shed 2 bases, with 14 bases lying between them. CDR3 DNA sequence: TGTGCCAGCACCTCGACAGCGACGAACTATGGCTACACCTTC. Residues: CASTSTATNYGYTF. Together with reference TRBV2 and TRBJ1-2, the CDR3 gives the full variable domain: EPEVTQTPSHQVTQMGQEVILRCVPISNHLYFYWYRQILGQKVEFLVSFYNNEISEKSEIFDDQFSVERPDGSNFTLKIRSTKLEDSAMYFCASTSTATNYGYTFGSGTRLTVV.

This clonotype was recorded at least ten times. The chain has TRBV28 and TRBJ1-5, with D possibly being TRBD1 (6 bases). V lost 8 bases to trimming and J lost 1 base, with 15 bases between them. This CDR3 comprises 15 residues. The V gene's germline CDR1 is MDHEN and CDR2 SYDVKM. The CDR3 reads CASGQGGLSNQPQHF. Here the CDR3 DNA reads TGTGCCAGCGGGCAAGGGGGTTTGAGCAATCAGCCCCAGCATTTT.

This clonotype has a count of ten or more. V and J are TRBV30 and TRBJ1-1; D is ambiguous. The CDR3 consists of 13 residues. The V end was cut by 3 bases, the J end by 2 bases, with 10 bases between. Germline loops: CDR1 GTSNPN, CDR2 SVGIG (reference sequence). CDR3 in amino acids: CAWRGGGNTEAFF. For the CDR3, the DNA is TGTGCCTGGAGGGGAGGAGGTAACACTGAAGCTTTCTTT.

This clonotype was observed a few times. The chain is built from TRBV10-3 and TRBJ1-1; D gene unclear. The V gene lost 2 bases and the J gene lost 6 bases, with 4 bases spanning the gap. In germline, CDR1 is ENHRY, CDR2 SYGVKD. The CDR3 consists of 11 residues. This CDR3 is CAISERAEAFF. The CDR3 DNA reads as TGTGCCATCAGTGAGAGGGCTGAAGCTTTCTTT.

This clonotype has only a few counts. This sequence joins TRBV6-1 and TRBJ1-5, with no clear D. V lost 8 bases and J 11 bases, leaving 16 bases between the germline ends. There are 12 residues in the CDR3. From germline, CDR1 is MNHNS and CDR2 SASEGT. CDR3 in amino acids: CASADGRRTQHF. The CDR3 region has the DNA TGTGCCAGCGCGGACGGGCGAAGGACCCAGCATTTT.

This chain connects TRBV3-1 to TRBJ2-3, with 10 nucleotides matching TRBD2. V was clipped by 3 bases and J by 2 bases; unmatched bases: 2. CDR3 length: 15 amino acids. Per the germline V gene, CDR1 is LGHDT and CDR2 is YNNKEL (reference sequence). DNA of the CDR3: TGTGCCAGCAGCCATCTAGCGGGGGTCACAGATACGCAGTATTTT. Encoded protein: CASSHLAGVTDTQYF.

This clonotype was seen many times. This sequence joins TRBV28 and TRBJ2-1; 10 nucleotides agree with TRBD2. The CDR3 consists of 16 residues. Trimming removed 3 bases from V and 5 bases from J; junction bases left unmatched: 7. Germline V lookup: CDR1 MDHEN, CDR2 SYDVKM. The CDR3 nucleotides are TGTGCCAGCAGTTTGGGTCTAGCGGGAGTTGACAATGAGCAGTTCTTC. This translates into CASSLGLAGVDNEQFF.

As to this clonotype: A clone one base away is much larger, so this may be a read error. The chain combines TRBV12-3 or TRBV12-4 with TRBJ2-2, with 9 bases lining up with TRBD1. V dropped 6 bases and J dropped 4; count of bases not matched to a gene: 6. This CDR3 comprises 15 residues. The CDR3 sequence is CASSLGTGPTGELFF. For the CDR3, the DNA is TGTGCCAGCAGCCTCGGGACAGGGCCCACCGGGGAGCTGTTTTTT.

The CDR3 is CSVGDTGELFF. The CDR3 DNA reads TGCAGCGTTGGCGACACCGGGGAGCTGTTTTTT. This sequence joins TRBV29-1 and TRBJ2-2, with D unclear. This CDR3 region has 11 residues. Germline assignment: CDR1 SQVTM and CDR2 ANQGSEA. V lost 4 bases and J lost 3, with 3 bases in between.

This clonotype has only a few counts. The J gene is TRBJ2-7, the V gene TRBV20-1, with unresolved D. The germline V gene has CDR1 DFQATT and CDR2 SNEGSKA (reference sequence). Trimming took off 5 bases at V and 0 bases at J, with 17 bases between the two ends. The CDR3 loop spans 15 amino acids. The CDR3 is CSALLSVASSYEQYF. CDR3 coding DNA: TGCAGTGCTCTCCTTTCGGTGGCGAGCTCCTACGAGCAGTACTTC.

This clonotype was found many times. V gene TRBV6-1 combines with J gene TRBJ1-5; TRBD1 matches 9 bases. CDR3 length equals 14 residues. CDR1 is MNHNS and CDR2 is SASEGT in the germline V gene. The ends lost 6 bases at V and 6 bases at J; junction bases unmatched: 6. This CDR3 is CASRQGQGGQPQHF. The CDR3 nucleotides are TGTGCCAGCAGGCAGGGACAGGGAGGTCAGCCCCAGCATTTT.

Notes on this clonotype: One end of the junction is discordant with germline, which a read error may explain. The J gene is TRBJ1-2, the V gene TRBV11-1; D unresolved. The CDR3 extends over 11 amino acids. Germline V gene sequence: CDR1 SGHAT, CDR2 FQDESV (reference sequence). CDR3 DNA: TGCGCCAGCAGCTTCGGCCGGGGCTACACCTTC. Protein sequence: CASSFGRGYTF.

This clonotype was seen repeatedly, ten times or more. The V call is TRBV12-3 or TRBV12-4, the J call TRBJ2-2; 7 bases are shared with TRBD2. The CDR3 consists of 17 residues. V shed 7 bases, J shed 1 base, and the junction held 12 bases outside the gene matches. CDR3 nucleotide sequence: TGTGCCAGCACCCTTTCGACGGGAGGACGGAACACCGGGGAGCTGTTTTTT. Protein product: CASTLSTGGRNTGELFF.

This clonotype was observed many times. The chain is built from TRBV13 and TRBJ1-3; D gene uncertain. Germline V gives CDR1 PRHDT, CDR2 FYEKMQ (reference sequence). The CDR3 consists of 14 residues. Trimming pared 5 bases from V and 0 bases from J, leaving 8 bases between. The CDR3 coding sequence is TGTGCCAGCAGCGAGGACGACTCTGGAAACACCATATATTTT. Encoded protein: CASSEDDSGNTIYF.

In this sample, this clonotype turned up many times. V is TRBV28 and J is TRBJ1-3; D call uncertain. Germline CDR1 MDHEN, CDR2 SYDVKM. This CDR3 has 14 residues. V lost 3 bases, J lost 2 bases, and 8 bases lay in between. The CDR3 loop is CASSFTLTGNTIYF. Here the CDR3 DNA reads TGTGCCAGCAGTTTTACTCTGACTGGAAACACCATATATTTT.

This clonotype has only a few counts. V is TRBV29-1 and J is TRBJ1-1; D ambiguous. V lost 5 bases, J lost 0 bases, and 7 bases lay in between. This CDR3 has 12 amino acids. Germline V gives CDR1 SQVTM, CDR2 ANQGSEA. The CDR3 region is CSVPNMNTEAFF. The DNA of the CDR3 is TGCAGCGTTCCAAACATGAACACTGAAGCTTTCTTT.

The table lists this clonotype with many counts. V is TRBV3-1 and J is TRBJ2-5, with 7 nucleotides matching TRBD2. V lost 0 bases, J lost 5 bases, and 6 bases stayed unmatched. There are 15 residues in the CDR3. CDR1 and CDR2 from the germline V gene are LGHDT and YNNKEL (reference sequence). CDR3 in amino acids: CASSQELREGETQYF. In nucleotides, the CDR3 is TGTGCCAGCAGCCAAGAACTAAGGGAGGGGGAGACCCAGTACTTC.

This clonotype has a handful of counts. The V gene is TRBV2, the J gene TRBJ2-5, with D possibly matching TRBD2 (5 bases). CDR1 and CDR2 (germline): SNHLY, FYNNEI. Trimming pared 4 bases from V and 9 bases from J, leaving 12 bases between. CDR3 length: 12 residues. CDR3 DNA: TGTGCCAGCAGTGGTCTGCACGGGGCCCAGTACTTC. Translation: CASSGLHGAQYF. Using reference TRBV2 and TRBJ2-5 for the parts outside the CDR3, the full variable domain is EPEVTQTPSHQVTQMGQEVILRCVPISNHLYFYWYRQILGQKVEFLVSFYNNEISEKSEIFDDQFSVERPDGSNFTLKIRSTKLEDSAMYFCASSGLHGAQYFGPGTRLLVL.

This clonotype appeared once. The rearrangement links TRBV28 to TRBJ1-5, with D possibly TRBD1 on 5 matching bases. Germline lookup yields CDR1 MDHEN and CDR2 SYDVKM. V lost 5 bases and J 2 bases, leaving 19 bases between the germline ends. The CDR3 runs 17 residues. The CDR3 spells CASSHSSPGVGNQPQHF. The DNA for the CDR3 is TGTGCCAGCAGTCACTCGAGCCCGGGGGTGGGCAATCAGCCCCAGCATTTT.

The chain employs TRBV20-1 and TRBJ2-2; TRBD2 agrees at 10 bases. This CDR3 region has 14 residues. The germline V gene has CDR1 DFQATT and CDR2 SNEGSKA (reference sequence). V dropped 5 bases and J dropped 8; count of bases not matched to a gene: 8. CDR3 sequence reads: CSALRTSGGGELFF. The DNA for the CDR3 is TGCAGTGCTCTTAGGACTAGCGGAGGGGGGGAGCTGTTTTTT.

V and J are TRBV28 and TRBJ2-6, with TRBD1 identical over 7 bases. CDR1 and CDR2 from the germline V gene are MDHEN and SYDVKM. J gave up 0 bases and V 2 bases, and 1 base lay outside the gene matches. This CDR3 contains 16 residues. This chain's CDR3 is CASSLDRVSGANVLTF. The CDR3, as DNA: TGTGCCAGCAGTTTAGACAGGGTCTCTGGGGCCAACGTCCTGACTTTC.

A single count supports this clonotype. V and J are TRBV18 and TRBJ2-4, with 9 bases identical to TRBD2. Germline V gives CDR1 KGHSH, CDR2 LQKENI. Trimming at V came to 3 bases and at J to 15 bases, leaving 9 bases not matched to a gene. There are 13 residues in the CDR3. Here the CDR3 reads CASSPGQRGAWYF. The DNA of the CDR3 is TGTGCCAGCTCACCTGGTCAGCGGGGGGCGTGGTACTTC.

This clonotype showed up just a few times. V gene TRBV5-8 combines with J gene TRBJ2-2; D call uncertain. Germline-derived CDR1 and CDR2 are SGHTS and YDEGEE. The CDR3 runs 15 residues. Trimming removed 1 base from V and 1 base from J, with 8 bases in between. The CDR3 here is CASSLRGRNTGELFF. CDR3 bases: TGTGCCAGCAGCTTGAGAGGACGGAACACCGGGGAGCTGTTTTTT.

V is TRBV29-1 and J is TRBJ2-5, with 7 positions matching TRBD1. This CDR3 comprises 13 residues. Unmatched junction bases numbered 2, after V lost 2 bases and J lost 2 bases. Germline lookup yields CDR1 SQVTM and CDR2 ANQGSEA. This CDR3 reads CSVESRGQETQYF. In nucleotides, the CDR3 is TGCAGCGTTGAAAGCAGGGGGCAAGAGACCCAGTACTTC.

The rearrangement links TRBV5-6 to TRBJ2-7, with 7 bases matching TRBD1. The germline CDR1 and CDR2 sequences are SGHDT and YYEEEE. Unmatched junction bases numbered 4, after V lost 4 bases and J lost 0 bases. The CDR3 runs to 14 residues. CDR3 nucleotides: TGTGCCAGCAGCATCGGGGACAGCTCCTACGAGCAGTACTTC. Its translation: CASSIGDSSYEQYF.

The V call is TRBV6-5, the J call TRBJ2-4; possibly TRBD1 or TRBD2 for D (5 bases each). The V end lost 2 bases, the J end lost 0 bases, and 20 bases lay between the germline ends. This CDR3 comprises 19 residues. Germline V lookup: CDR1 MNHEY, CDR2 SVGAGI. CDR3 nucleotides: TGTGCCAGCAGTTACCGGCCGGGACGGATAGACCTAGCCAAAAACATTCAGTACTTC. Its protein is CASSYRPGRIDLAKNIQYF.

This clonotype was recorded at least ten times. This chain joins TRBV29-1 and TRBJ2-7, with D possibly TRBD1 on 6 matching bases. CDR1 is SQVTM, CDR2 ANQGSEA, per germline. Trimming took off 8 bases at V and 1 base at J, with 15 bases between the two ends. The CDR3 has 13 residues. The CDR3 sequence is CSTSGAGSYEQYF. The CDR3 coding sequence is TGCAGCACGTCAGGGGCAGGGTCCTACGAGCAGTACTTC.